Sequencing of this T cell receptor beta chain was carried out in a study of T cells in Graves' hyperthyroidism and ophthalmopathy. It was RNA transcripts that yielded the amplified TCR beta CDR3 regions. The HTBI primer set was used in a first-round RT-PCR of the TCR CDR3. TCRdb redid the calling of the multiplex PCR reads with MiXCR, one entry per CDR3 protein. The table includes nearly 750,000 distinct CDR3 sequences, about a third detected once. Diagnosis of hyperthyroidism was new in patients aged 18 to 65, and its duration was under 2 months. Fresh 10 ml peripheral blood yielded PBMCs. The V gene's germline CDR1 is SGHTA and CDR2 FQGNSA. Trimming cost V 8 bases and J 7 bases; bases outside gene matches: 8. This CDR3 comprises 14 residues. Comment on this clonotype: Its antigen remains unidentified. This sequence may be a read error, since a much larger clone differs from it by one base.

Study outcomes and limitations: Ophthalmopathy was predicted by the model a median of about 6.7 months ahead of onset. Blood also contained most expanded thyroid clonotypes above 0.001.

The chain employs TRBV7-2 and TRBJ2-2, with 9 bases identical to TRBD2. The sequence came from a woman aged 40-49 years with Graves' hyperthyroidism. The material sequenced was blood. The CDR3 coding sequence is TGTGCCAGCCACCGCGGGGGGGGAGGCGGGGAGCTGTTTTTT. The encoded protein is CASHRGGGGGELFF.